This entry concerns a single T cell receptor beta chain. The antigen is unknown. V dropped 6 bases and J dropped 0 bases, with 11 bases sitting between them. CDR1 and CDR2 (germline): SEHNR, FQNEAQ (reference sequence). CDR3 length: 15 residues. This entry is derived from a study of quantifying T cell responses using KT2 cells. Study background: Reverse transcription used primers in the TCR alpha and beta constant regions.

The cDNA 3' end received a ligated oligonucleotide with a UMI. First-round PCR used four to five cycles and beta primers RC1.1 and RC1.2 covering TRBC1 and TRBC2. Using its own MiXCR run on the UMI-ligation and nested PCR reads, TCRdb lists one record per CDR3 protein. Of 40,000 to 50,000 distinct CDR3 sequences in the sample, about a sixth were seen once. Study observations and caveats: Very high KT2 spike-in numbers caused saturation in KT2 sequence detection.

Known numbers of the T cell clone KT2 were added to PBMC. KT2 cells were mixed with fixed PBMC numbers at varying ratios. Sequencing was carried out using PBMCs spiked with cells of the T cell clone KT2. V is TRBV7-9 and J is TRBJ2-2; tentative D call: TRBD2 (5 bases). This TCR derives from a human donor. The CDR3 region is CASSVSGSNTGELFF. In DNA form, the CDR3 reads TGTGCCAGCAGTGTCTCGGGGTCGAACACCGGGGAGCTGTTTTTT.